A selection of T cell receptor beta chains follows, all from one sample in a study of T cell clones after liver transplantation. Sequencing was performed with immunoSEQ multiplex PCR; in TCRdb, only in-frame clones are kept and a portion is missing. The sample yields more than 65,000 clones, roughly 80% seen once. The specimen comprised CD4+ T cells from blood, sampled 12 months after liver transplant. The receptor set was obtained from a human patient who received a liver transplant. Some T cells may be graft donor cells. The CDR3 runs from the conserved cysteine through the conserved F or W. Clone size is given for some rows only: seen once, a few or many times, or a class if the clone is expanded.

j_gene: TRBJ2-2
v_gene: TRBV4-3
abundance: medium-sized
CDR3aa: CASSQDTRSTGELFF

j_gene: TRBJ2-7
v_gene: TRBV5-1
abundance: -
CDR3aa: CASSLEGLVNEQYF

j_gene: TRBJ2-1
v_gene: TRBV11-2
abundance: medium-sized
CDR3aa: CASSPGTSGQFF

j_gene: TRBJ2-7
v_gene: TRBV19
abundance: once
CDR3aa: CASSSGGVGSYEQYF

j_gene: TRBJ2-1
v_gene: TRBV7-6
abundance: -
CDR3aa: CASSLSPPAGVKSEQFF

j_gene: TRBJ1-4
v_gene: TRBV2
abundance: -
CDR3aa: CASSEIKWVTGEGKLFF

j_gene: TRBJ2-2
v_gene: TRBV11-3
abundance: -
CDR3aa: CASSLDGRGELFF

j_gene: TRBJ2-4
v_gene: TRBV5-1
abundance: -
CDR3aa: CASSPFLGFEGVAKNIQYF

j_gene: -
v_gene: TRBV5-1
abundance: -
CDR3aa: CASSRGLAGLAYEQYF

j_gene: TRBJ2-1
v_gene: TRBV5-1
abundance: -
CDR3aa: CASSLVLAVYNEQFF

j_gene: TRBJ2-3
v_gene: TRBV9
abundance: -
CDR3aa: CASSVTAGAVRDTQYF

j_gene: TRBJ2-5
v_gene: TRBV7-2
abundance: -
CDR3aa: CASSLGSAKETQYF

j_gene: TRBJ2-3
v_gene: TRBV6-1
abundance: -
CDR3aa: CASSLSGRANTQYF

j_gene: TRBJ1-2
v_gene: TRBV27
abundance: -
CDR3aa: CASSLRANYGYTF

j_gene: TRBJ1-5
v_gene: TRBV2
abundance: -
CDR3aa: CASSAERGVANQPQHF

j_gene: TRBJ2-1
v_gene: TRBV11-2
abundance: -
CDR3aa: CASSLVGGPSGEQFF

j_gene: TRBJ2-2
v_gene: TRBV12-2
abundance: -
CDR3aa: CASSHLGSNTGELFF

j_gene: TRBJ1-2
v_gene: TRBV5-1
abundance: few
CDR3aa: CASSPTENYGYTF

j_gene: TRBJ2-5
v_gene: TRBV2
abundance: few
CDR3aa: CASSYRTSVETQYF

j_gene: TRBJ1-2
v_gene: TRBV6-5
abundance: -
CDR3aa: CASARYSTNYGYTF

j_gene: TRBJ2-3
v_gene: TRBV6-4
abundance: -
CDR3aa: CASSDWGSPSTDTQYF

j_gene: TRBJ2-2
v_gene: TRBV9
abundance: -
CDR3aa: CASSVVAGVGTGELFF